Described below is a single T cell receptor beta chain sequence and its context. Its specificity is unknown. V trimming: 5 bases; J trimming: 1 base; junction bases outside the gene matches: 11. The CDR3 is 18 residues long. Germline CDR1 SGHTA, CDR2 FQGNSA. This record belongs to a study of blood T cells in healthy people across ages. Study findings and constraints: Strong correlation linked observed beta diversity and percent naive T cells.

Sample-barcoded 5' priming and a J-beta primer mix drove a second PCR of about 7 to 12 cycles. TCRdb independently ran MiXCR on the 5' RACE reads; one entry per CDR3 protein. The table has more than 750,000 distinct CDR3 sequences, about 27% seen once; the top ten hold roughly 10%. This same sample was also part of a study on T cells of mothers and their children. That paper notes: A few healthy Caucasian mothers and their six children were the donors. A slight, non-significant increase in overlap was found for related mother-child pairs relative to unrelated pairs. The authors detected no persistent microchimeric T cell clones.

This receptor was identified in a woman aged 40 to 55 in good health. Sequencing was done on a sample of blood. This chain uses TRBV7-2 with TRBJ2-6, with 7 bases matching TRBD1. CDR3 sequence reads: CASSATGFGLSGANVLTF. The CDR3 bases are TGTGCCAGCAGCGCGACAGGGTTTGGGCTTTCTGGGGCCAACGTCCTGACTTTC. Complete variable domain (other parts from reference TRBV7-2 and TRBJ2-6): GAGVSQSPSNKVTEKGKDVELRCDPISGHTALYWYRQSLGQGLEFLIYFQGNSAPDKSGLPSDRFSAERTGGSVSTLTIQRTQQEDSAVYLCASSATGFGLSGANVLTFGAGSRLTVL.